These T cell receptor beta chains were read from a single sample in a study of neurological immune-mediated disorders. TCRdb passed the 5' RACE reads through MiXCR, listing each CDR3 protein once. The repertoire consists of some 70,000 distinct CDR3 sequences, with around 3% occurring once and the leading ten covering 3.7%. What was sequenced was PBMCs. These receptors were obtained from a middle-aged man with multiple sclerosis. CDR3s include the opening cysteine and the closing phenylalanine or tryptophan. Fields, in order: V gene, clone size, D gene, J gene, CDR3 protein, CDR3 DNA. D genes are given only for firm matches. Not every row has a clone size; where given, it reads once, few, many or a size class.

V: TRBV6-5; size: many; D: TRBD1; J: TRBJ1-2; CDR3: CASSYLQGDYGYTF; DNA: TGTGCCAGCAGTTATTTACAGGGGGACTATGGCTACACCTTC
V: TRBV11-2; size: many; D: NA; J: TRBJ1-6; CDR3: CASSVDVYNSPLHF; DNA: TGTGCCAGCAGCGTGGACGTCTATAATTCACCCCTCCACTTT
V: TRBV7-6; size: many; D: NA; J: TRBJ1-1; CDR3: CASSSARNTEAFF; DNA: TGTGCCAGCAGCTCGGCCAGGAACACTGAAGCTTTCTTT
V: TRBV21-1; size: many; D: NA; J: TRBJ1-5; CDR3: CASSSSGTGYSNQPQHF; DNA: TGTGCCAGCAGCTCCTCCGGGACAGGGTATAGCAATCAGCCCCAGCATTTT
V: TRBV27; size: many; D: TRBD1; J: TRBJ2-7; CDR3: CASSLTFDRAMTYEQYF; DNA: TGTGCCAGCAGTCTTACTTTCGACAGGGCCATGACCTACGAGCAGTACTTC
V: TRBV4-2; size: many; D: TRBD1; J: TRBJ2-2; CDR3: CASSQDPGQGITGELFF; DNA: TGTGCCAGCAGCCAAGATCCCGGACAGGGTATCACCGGGGAGCTGTTTTTT
V: TRBV6-5; size: many; D: TRBD1; J: TRBJ2-1; CDR3: CASSFQGEYNEQFF; DNA: TGTGCCAGCAGTTTTCAGGGGGAGTACAATGAGCAGTTCTTC
V: TRBV5-6; size: many; D: NA; J: TRBJ1-5; CDR3: CASSLGPTTDGNQPQHF; DNA: TGTGCCAGCAGCTTGGGGCCGACAACGGATGGCAATCAGCCCCAGCATTTT
V: TRBV5-1; size: many; D: TRBD1; J: TRBJ1-5; CDR3: CASSPGTGGNQPQHF; DNA: TGCGCCAGCAGCCCGGGGACAGGGGGGAATCAGCCCCAGCATTTT
V: TRBV3-1; size: many; D: NA; J: TRBJ1-2; CDR3: CASSLAQASGGYTF; DNA: TGTGCCAGCAGTCTTGCCCAGGCGTCGGGCGGCTACACCTTC
V: TRBV7-9; size: few; D: NA; J: TRBJ1-5; CDR3: CASTNRVKCKTQNF; DNA: TGTGCCAGCACAAACAGGGTTAAATGTAAGACCCAGAATTTT
V: TRBV12-3/TRBV12-4; size: many; D: NA; J: TRBJ1-2; CDR3: CASSANRGAYGYTF; DNA: TGTGCCAGCAGTGCCAACAGAGGGGCCTATGGCTACACCTTC
V: TRBV12-3/TRBV12-4; size: NA; D: NA; J: TRBJ1-5; CDR3: CASSGSNSNKTQNF; DNA: TGTGCCAGCAGTGGCAGCAATAGCAATAAGACCCAGAATTTT
V: TRBV7-9; size: few; D: NA; J: TRBJ1-2; CDR3: CASSPTYGYTF; DNA: TGTGCCAGCAGCCCAACATATGGCTACACCTTC
V: TRBV27; size: many; D: NA; J: TRBJ2-7; CDR3: CASSLLGPYEQYF; DNA: TGTGCCAGCAGTCTTCTTGGTCCCTACGAGCAGTACTTC
V: TRBV3-1; size: many; D: TRBD2; J: TRBJ2-7; CDR3: CASSQAGTNYEQYF; DNA: TGTGCCAGCAGCCAGGCCGGGACTAACTACGAGCAGTACTTC
V: TRBV20-1; size: many; D: NA; J: TRBJ1-2; CDR3: CSAGDEGYGYTF; DNA: TGCAGTGCTGGGGACGAAGGCTATGGCTACACCTTC
V: TRBV7-9; size: many; D: TRBD1; J: TRBJ2-6; CDR3: CASSLVLTGISSGANVLTF; DNA: TGTGCCAGCAGCTTAGTCTTGACAGGGATAAGCTCTGGGGCCAACGTCCTGACTTTC
V: TRBV7-9; size: NA; D: TRBD1; J: TRBJ1-2; CDR3: CASSLGGGQSNYGYTF; DNA: TGTGCCAGCAGCTTAGGAGGGGGACAGAGTAACTATGGCTACACCTTC
V: TRBV24-1; size: many; D: TRBD2; J: TRBJ2-1; CDR3: CATSVSGGNNEQFF; DNA: TGTGCCACCAGCGTTAGCGGGGGAAACAATGAGCAGTTCTTC
V: TRBV7-3; size: many; D: TRBD1; J: TRBJ2-1; CDR3: CASSLQFAQGANEQFF; DNA: TGTGCCAGCAGCTTACAGTTCGCCCAGGGGGCCAATGAGCAGTTCTTC
V: TRBV6-2/TRBV6-3; size: many; D: NA; J: TRBJ1-4; CDR3: CASSYPQSRPVNEKLFF; DNA: TGTGCCAGCAGTTACCCCCAGTCCCGGCCGGTTAATGAAAAACTGTTTTTT
V: TRBV27; size: many; D: NA; J: TRBJ2-6; CDR3: CASSKGASGANVLTF; DNA: TGTGCCAGCAGCAAGGGTGCTTCGGGGGCCAACGTCCTGACTTTC
V: TRBV18; size: many; D: TRBD2; J: TRBJ2-1; CDR3: CASSPPMASGNINEQFF; DNA: TGTGCCAGCTCACCACCGATGGCTAGCGGGAACATCAATGAGCAGTTCTTC